The table lists the clone carrying this TCR beta chain with a count of one. Its antigen is currently unknown. This entry comes from a study of cytotoxic CD8 clonotypes in ibrutinib-treated CLL. V gave up 3 bases and J gave up 12 bases, with 12 bases separating them. In germline, CDR1 is SGHVS, CDR2 FQNEAQ. The CDR3 consists of 12 residues. Sequencing was performed with immunoSEQ multiplex PCR; in TCRdb, only in-frame clones are kept and a portion is missing. This table has around 150,000 clones, around nine tenths appearing once. Findings and limits, study-wide: Public clonotypes (which were uncommon) either contracted or remained stable on treatment. Baseline levels of clonality went above those of age-matched healthy donors and moved with circulating CD8+ T-cell counts.

With cryopreserved PBMCs as the source, around 2 micrograms of genomic DNA went to TCR beta libraries. The sequencing here drew on PBMCs, taken at disease progression, from a patient treated with ibrutinib. The rearrangement links TRBV7-8 to TRBJ2-1, with unresolved D. This TCR came from a human donor with chronic lymphocytic leukemia. Written as DNA, the CDR3 is TGTGCCAGCAGCTTTGGGTGGGATCGGCAGTTCTTC. This encodes CASSFGWDRQFF.